The present T cell receptor (beta chain) was sequenced within a study of T-cell reconstitution after alpha-beta-depleted transplantation in children (TCRdb year 2016). With respect to the entire study: Using TCR repertoire profiling, the study followed T-cell immune reconstitution in a quantitative way in children after TCRalphabeta/CD19-depleted allogeneic hematopoietic cell transplantation.

To prepare the library, PCR was applied. The reads were generated on an Illumina HiSeq 2500. TCR library preparation used molecular barcoding, with unique molecular identifiers applied to normalize quantification of the TCRbeta repertoire. Clones were called with MiXCR by TCRdb after fastp trimmed the public reads at Q25, and only in-frame beta chains were retained. One record per CDR3 amino acid sequence lists the most common genes and DNA. The sample records 360,000 or so distinct CDR3 sequences, about a fifth of which are singletons. Approximately 3.8% of the sample is held by the ten biggest clonotypes. Worth noting for this clonotype: No cognate antigen has been identified for it. No base quality information exists; no much larger clone differs at one position.

Inclusive of the bounding cysteine and phenylalanine, the CDR3 is 12 residues long. Just CDR3 DNA is preserved here, 36 bases in frame from base 1. The germline V gene yields SGHRS for CDR1 and YFSETQ for CDR2. Trimming at the junction amounts to 4 bases on V and 5 bases on J, and the germline ends lie 8 bases apart. The receptor chain draws on TRBV5-1 and TRBJ2-3; no confident D gene assignment can be made. The TCR comes from a human donor who donated a stem cell graft to a child with acute myeloid leukemia. The specimen was PBMCs from the stem cell graft donor, collected from the stem cell graft. CDR3 protein: CASSQVEDTQYF. The DNA reads TGCGCCAGCAGCCAGGTGGAAGATACGCAGTATTTT.